The next 9 T cell receptor beta chains were all read from a single sample in a study of CXCR3-negative and CXCR3-positive naive CD8 T cells. Findings of the study overall: The TRB CDR3s that CXCR3-positive naive cells carried were more hydrophobic than those of CXCR3-negative naive cells.

These receptors lack a known antigen. The method, 5' RACE with UMI labels, was used to prepare the TRB cDNA libraries. TCRdb reprocessed the 5' RACE reads; each CDR3 protein has one entry and no DNA is given. The data show roughly 100,000 distinct CDR3 sequences, and the top ten clones hold more than 0.3%. Sequencing used naive CXCR3+ CD8+ T cells from blood. Subset in this sample: CD45RO-CCR7+CD27+CD95- naive CD8+ T cells expressing CXCR3 (TNR3+). Receptors originate from a human donor in good health. Some clones in this sample may be carry-over from other donors' samples.

The chain recombines TRBV7-2 with TRBJ2-5. Germline lookup yields CDR1 SGHTA and CDR2 FQGNSA. The CDR3 runs 11 residues. The CDR3 sequence is CASSPRETQYF. Full variable domain (rest looked up from reference TRBV7-2 and TRBJ2-5): GAGVSQSPSNKVTEKGKDVELRCDPISGHTALYWYRQSLGQGLEFLIYFQGNSAPDKSGLPSDRFSAERTGGSVSTLTIQRTQQEDSAVYLCASSPRETQYFGPGTRLLVL.

The chain combines TRBV7-6 with TRBJ2-1; the D gene TCRdb calls, TRBD2, cannot be checked with no DNA. Per germline, CDR1 SGHVS and CDR2 FNYEAQ. This CDR3 is built from 12 residues. CDR3 residues: CASSLGLSGQFF.

The chain has TRBV29-1 and TRBJ2-7; TCRdb selects TRBD2, and the lack of DNA leaves this call unchecked. Germline values: CDR1 SQVTM, CDR2 ANQGSEA. This CDR3 has 15 amino acids. The CDR3 here is CSVEDQDSESYEQYF.

The chain links TRBV29-1 to TRBJ2-4. The CDR3 sequence is 15 residues long. From germline, CDR1 is SQVTM and CDR2 ANQGSEA. The CDR3: CSVEASGGSKNIQYF.

The CDR3 region is CASSNGLGRDF. This rearrangement joins TRBV19 to TRBJ2-4; TCRdb's D call of TRBD2 is untestable without DNA. This CDR3 region has 11 residues. Germline V CDR1 and CDR2: LNHDA, SQIVND (reference sequence).

The V gene is TRBV28, the J gene TRBJ1-5; absent DNA, TCRdb's TRBD1 call cannot be checked. The CDR3 spans 13 residues. Germline CDR1 MDHEN, CDR2 SYDVKM. Here the CDR3 reads CASKGTGIQPQHF.

The genes are TRBV7-8 and TRBJ2-4. Looked up from germline, CDR1 is SGHVS and CDR2 is FQNEAQ. The CDR3 extends over 15 amino acids. The CDR3 region is CASSLGHRAKNIQYF.

This sequence joins TRBV7-9 and TRBJ2-5. The CDR3 is made up of 14 amino acids. The V gene's germline CDR1 is SEHNR and CDR2 FQNEAQ (reference sequence). The CDR3 sequence: CASSLVPDWETQYF.

The chain is built from TRBV28 and TRBJ2-7. The CDR3 has 13 residues. CDR1 is MDHEN and CDR2 is SYDVKM in the germline V gene. The CDR3: CASSFVGNYEQYF.